The 23 T cell receptor beta chains below all came from one sample that was sequenced in a study of early T cells in non-severe SARS-CoV-2 infection. MiXCR, applied by TCRdb to the 5' RACE reads, yields one record per CDR3 protein. The sample includes some 44,000 distinct CDR3 sequences, less than 6.5% of them seen just once. This sample comprised whole blood, obtained at baseline. These receptors all come from an adult who was a healthcare worker with PCR-confirmed SARS-CoV-2 infection or an uninfected control (not recorded which).

This clonotype was detected only a few times. This rearrangement joins TRBV12-3 or TRBV12-4 to TRBJ1-5, with a possible D match to TRBD1 (6 bases). V lost 6 bases and J lost 6, with 18 bases in between. There are 15 residues in the CDR3. In nucleotides, the CDR3 is TGTGCCAGCAGGCCCGGACAGCCCGGAAGTCAGCCCCAGCATTTT. Amino acid sequence: CASRPGQPGSQPQHF.

The chain employs TRBV19 and TRBJ1-1; the D is unclear. The V gene lost 5 bases and the J gene lost 1 base, with 14 bases spanning the gap. Germline V gene lookup returns CDR1 LNHDA and CDR2 SQIVND (reference sequence). There are 15 residues in the CDR3. The CDR3 DNA reads as TGTGCCAGTAGTGTACGGGAAAACAAGAACACTGAAGCTTTCTTT. This codes for CASSVRENKNTEAFF.

This clonotype was counted many times. The CDR3 DNA reads TGTGCCAGCAGCACATGGACTAGCAGGGAGACCCAGTACTTC. It specifies CASSTWTSRETQYF. The J gene is TRBJ2-5, the V gene TRBV7-2; 8 bases agree with TRBD2. Unmatched junction bases numbered 7, after V lost 5 bases and J lost 5 bases. The germline V gene has CDR1 SGHTA and CDR2 FQGNSA. The CDR3 is made up of 14 amino acids.

This clonotype has a count of ten or more. The chain carries TRBV6-6 and TRBJ1-5, with D perhaps matching TRBD1 (6 bases). Trimming stripped 6 bases from V and 2 bases from J, with 14 bases between. This CDR3 region has 15 residues. CDR1 is MNHNY and CDR2 is SVGAGI in the germline V gene (reference sequence). The CDR3 sequence: CASSPNRDGNQPQHF. CDR3 sequence (DNA): TGTGCCAGCAGCCCGAACAGGGACGGCAATCAGCCCCAGCATTTT.

This chain links TRBV7-2 with TRBJ2-7, with 8 bases aligning to TRBD1. The CDR3 spans 15 residues. Germline CDR1 SGHTA, CDR2 FQGNSA. The V gene end was trimmed by 2 bases and the J gene end by 3 bases; junction bases not matched to a gene: 6. The CDR3 sequence: CASSLQGTGDYEQYF. The CDR3 DNA reads as TGTGCCAGCAGCTTACAAGGGACAGGCGACTACGAGCAGTACTTC.

This clonotype came up a few times. The chain is built from TRBV18 and TRBJ1-1; 10 bases align to TRBD1. V shed 2 bases, J shed 3 bases, and the junction held 6 bases outside the gene matches. The CDR3 runs 16 residues. The germline V gene has CDR1 KGHSH and CDR2 LQKENI. The CDR3 nucleotides read TGTGCCAGCTCACCAACAGGGACAGGGGTTTACACTGAAGCTTTCTTT. It is translated as CASSPTGTGVYTEAFF.

Written as DNA, the CDR3 is TGTGCCAGCAGTTTCGGACAGGGACCAGAGACCCAGTACTTC. Translating it yields CASSFGQGPETQYF. The rearrangement links TRBV28 to TRBJ2-5; 8 bases line up with TRBD1. After removal of 3 bases from V and 4 bases from J, the junction contained 4 bases not matched to a gene. This CDR3 region has 14 residues. Looked up from germline, CDR1 is MDHEN and CDR2 is SYDVKM.

Ten or more counts support this clonotype. V usage is TRBV12-5 and J usage is TRBJ2-1; D could derive from TRBD1 or TRBD2 (7 bases each). Germline assignment: CDR1 LGHNT and CDR2 FRNRAP. This CDR3 comprises 23 residues. V dropped 0 bases and J dropped 7 bases, with 37 bases sitting between them. In DNA, the CDR3 is TGTGCTAGTGGTTTGGTACGGGGGGACATGATTCGGGACAGATTAACCCTCCCAAATGAGCAGTTCTTC. This translates into CASGLVRGDMIRDRLTLPNEQFF.

The chain couples TRBV12-3 or TRBV12-4 to TRBJ2-7, with D perhaps matching TRBD1 (5 bases). The CDR3 extends over 13 amino acids. Trimming cost V 3 bases and J 6 bases, with 12 bases left between them. CDR3 in amino acids: CASSFRPQGEQYF. The CDR3 nucleotides are TGTGCCAGCAGTTTTCGACCGCAGGGCGAGCAGTACTTC.

This clonotype was detected many times. One end of the junction does not line up with germline, which may come from a read error. V usage is TRBV29-1 and J usage is TRBJ1-2; D is possibly TRBD1 (5 bases). The CDR3 is made up of 13 amino acids. The germline gives CDR1 SQVTM, CDR2 ANQGSEA. The CDR3 coding sequence is TGCAGCGTCGAAGACGGGGCGGGCTATGGCTACACCTTC. Amino acids: CSVEDGAGYGYTF.

In its sample, this clonotype was seen many times. CDR3 sequence reads: CASSMYSQGRDSNQPQHF. CDR3 coding DNA: TGTGCCAGCTCCATGTACTCGCAGGGGAGGGATAGCAATCAGCCCCAGCATTTT. The rearrangement joins TRBV18 to TRBJ1-5; tentative D call: TRBD1 (6 bases). Trimming pared 6 bases from V and 0 bases from J, leaving 21 bases between. CDR1 KGHSH and CDR2 LQKENI come from the germline V gene. CDR3 length: 18 amino acids.

This clonotype is judged medium-sized. V is TRBV7-2 and J is TRBJ2-1, with TRBD2 matching 13 bases. The CDR3 runs 16 residues. Germline V CDR1 and CDR2: SGHTA, FQGNSA. Losses at the gene ends were 5 bases for V and 7 bases for J; bases not matched to a gene: 8. The CDR3 coding sequence is TGTGCCAGCAGCGGGCGACTAGCGGGGGGCAGAAATGAGCAGTTCTTC. This encodes CASSGRLAGGRNEQFF. Supplemented by reference TRBV7-2 and TRBJ2-1, the full variable domain reads GAGVSQSPSNKVTEKGKDVELRCDPISGHTALYWYRQSLGQGLEFLIYFQGNSAPDKSGLPSDRFSAERTGGSVSTLTIQRTQQEDSAVYLCASSGRLAGGRNEQFFGPGTRLTVL.

This clonotype was counted at least ten times. The chain is built from TRBV20-1 and TRBJ1-1, with D perhaps TRBD1 (6 bases). There are 11 residues in the CDR3. CDR1 and CDR2 from the germline V gene are DFQATT and SNEGSKA (reference sequence). V lost 5 bases, J lost 11 bases, and 15 bases lay in between. CDR3 nucleotides: TGCAGTGCTTCACAGGGTGGAGAGGCTTTCTTT. Encoded protein: CSASQGGEAFF.

This clonotype occurred many times. V usage is TRBV25-1 and J usage is TRBJ1-5; D is possibly TRBD1 (6 bases). Germline V gene sequence: CDR1 MGHDK, CDR2 SYGVNS. V shed 5 bases and J shed 2 bases, with 13 bases lying between them. The CDR3 loop spans 15 amino acids. DNA of the CDR3: TGTGCCAGCAGTAGAGGGGGGTCGGGCAATCAGCCCCAGCATTTT. It translates to CASSRGGSGNQPQHF.

This clonotype has a handful of counts. The chain links TRBV10-3 to TRBJ2-1; 12 bases are shared with TRBD2. V was clipped by 6 bases and J by 8 bases; unmatched bases: 5. The CDR3 sequence is 14 residues long. Germline CDR1 ENHRY, CDR2 SYGVKD. The CDR3 region has the DNA TGTGCCATCAGGTCTAGCGGGGGGGCCGATGAGCAGTTCTTC. It specifies CAIRSSGGADEQFF.

This clonotype was found many times. V gene TRBV12-3 or TRBV12-4 combines with J gene TRBJ1-1; no definite D call. V lost 1 base and J 0 bases, leaving 6 bases between the germline ends. This CDR3 comprises 14 residues. CDR3 residues: CASSLGLMNTEAFF. The CDR3 coding sequence is TGTGCCAGCAGTTTAGGCCTCATGAACACTGAAGCTTTCTTT.

This clonotype was counted many times. This chain uses TRBV30 with TRBJ2-1, with 13 bases that match TRBD2. Unmatched junction bases numbered 3, after V lost 2 bases and J lost 8 bases. CDR3 length: 14 amino acids. CDR1 is GTSNPN and CDR2 is SVGIG in the germline V gene (reference sequence). CDR3 DNA: TGTGCCTGGAGTACGACTAGCGGGGGGTATGAGCAGTTCTTC. Encoded protein: CAWSTTSGGYEQFF.

The chain recombines TRBV6-2 or TRBV6-3 with TRBJ2-5, with a possible D match to TRBD1 (6 bases). V lost 2 bases to trimming and J lost 4 bases, with 8 bases between them. The CDR3 is made up of 13 amino acids. CDR1 is MNHEY and CDR2 is SVGEGT in the germline V gene. The CDR3 bases are TGTGCCAGCAGTTACGTAGGGGGAGAGACCCAGTACTTC. Amino acids: CASSYVGGETQYF.

CDR3 nucleotides: TGTGCCAGCAGCCACTGGGACTCCAAGGAGACCCAGTACTTC. Translation: CASSHWDSKETQYF. The rearrangement uses TRBV3-1 and TRBJ2-5; D is possibly TRBD2 (6 bases). This CDR3 comprises 14 residues. V lost 3 bases to trimming and J lost 5 bases, with 13 bases between them. Germline V gene lookup returns CDR1 LGHDT and CDR2 YNNKEL (reference sequence).

The genes are TRBV25-1 and TRBJ2-4, with D perhaps assigned TRBD1 or TRBD2 (5 bases each). The CDR3 runs 16 residues. The V gene lost 2 bases and the J gene lost 0 bases, with 11 bases spanning the gap. Germline assignment: CDR1 MGHDK and CDR2 SYGVNS. The CDR3 coding sequence is TGTGCCAGCAGTGAAATTGATGGGGGAGCCAAAAACATTCAGTACTTC. Residues: CASSEIDGGAKNIQYF. Variable domain in full (rest from reference TRBV25-1 and TRBJ2-4): EADIYQTPRYLVIGTGKKITLECSQTMGHDKMYWYQQDPGMELHLIHYSYGVNSTEKGDLSSESTVSRIRTEHFPLTLESARPSHTSQYLCASSEIDGGAKNIQYFGAGTRLSVL.

This clonotype has ten or more counts. V and J are TRBV7-2 and TRBJ1-4, with D uncertain. Trimming stripped 2 bases from V and 6 bases from J, with 13 bases between. The CDR3 totals 15 residues. CDR1 is SGHTA, CDR2 FQGNSA, per germline. The CDR3 spells CASSLTRDAHEKLFF. The CDR3 DNA reads TGTGCCAGCAGCTTAACTAGGGATGCCCATGAAAAACTGTTTTTT. The full variable domain, rest sourced from reference TRBV7-2 and TRBJ1-4, is GAGVSQSPSNKVTEKGKDVELRCDPISGHTALYWYRQSLGQGLEFLIYFQGNSAPDKSGLPSDRFSAERTGGSVSTLTIQRTQQEDSAVYLCASSLTRDAHEKLFFGSGTQLSVL.

This clonotype was observed a few times. The rearrangement links TRBV6-2 or TRBV6-3 to TRBJ2-1; D remains ambiguous. The V gene's germline CDR1 is MNHEY and CDR2 SVGEGT. The V gene lost 6 bases and the J gene lost 3 bases, with 15 bases spanning the gap. The CDR3 covers 15 residues. The CDR3 region has the DNA TGTGCCAGCAGACCCCTTCCTAGTGGCTACAATGAGCAGTTCTTC. Translation gives CASRPLPSGYNEQFF.

The rearrangement links TRBV5-1 to TRBJ1-3; D perhaps matches TRBD1 (6 bases). The germline V and J ends were trimmed by 1 base and 4 bases, with 9 bases remaining between them. The CDR3 runs to 14 residues. Germline V gives CDR1 SGHRS, CDR2 YFSETQ. CDR3: CASSLKGEGNTIYF. Here the CDR3 DNA reads TGCGCCAGCAGCTTGAAGGGGGAAGGAAACACCATATATTTT.